Each of the 24 T cell receptor beta chains below was sequenced from the same sample in a study of Ad26.COV2.S vaccination and SARS-CoV-2 variants. The treatment here: 19 received Ad26.COV2.S at low or high dose, single or two shots; roughly 5 received placebo; per-sample allocation not given. Collection of the samples took place on day 63 after the first injection of vaccine or placebo. Here immunoSEQ multiplex PCR was the method, and the copy in TCRdb shows in-frame clones only, minus some. The sample gives nearly 400,000 clones, 89% of which show up once; 1.9% is in the top ten. Sequences were derived from peripheral blood, sampled in a trial of Ad26.COV2.S vaccine versus placebo. The receptors stem from a person aged 18-65 years who received the Ad26.COV2.S COVID-19 vaccine or a placebo.

The V gene is TRBV28, the J gene TRBJ1-2; TRBD1 matches 8 bases. This CDR3 contains 14 residues. The germline V gene has CDR1 MDHEN and CDR2 SYDVKM. V lost 6 bases and J lost 3; bases outside the gene matches: 6. CDR3 DNA: TGTGCCAGCAGCGGAGGACAGGGTTACTATGGCTACACCTTC. Translation: CASSGGQGYYGYTF.

The chain recombines TRBV28 with TRBJ1-2; D remains unclear. CDR1 MDHEN and CDR2 SYDVKM come from the germline V gene. Trimming shortened V by 6 bases and J by 0 bases, and 8 bases separated the two germline ends. This CDR3 is 13 amino acids long. This CDR3 reads CASRDSTNYGYTF. The CDR3 DNA reads as TGTGCCAGCAGGGATTCTACTAACTATGGCTACACCTTC.

This chain joins TRBV7-8 and TRBJ1-6, with TRBD1 matching 9 bases. After removal of 5 bases from V and 10 bases from J, the junction contained 3 bases not matched to a gene. The CDR3 consists of 13 residues. CDR1 is SGHVS, CDR2 FQNEAQ, per germline. CDR3 nucleotide sequence: TGTGCCAGCAGCCGGGACAGGGACTCACCCCTCCACTTT. Translated: CASSRDRDSPLHF.

The CDR3 protein is CASSRPAGANEKLFF. In DNA form, the CDR3 reads TGTGCCAGCAGCCGCCCCGCGGGGGCGAATGAAAAACTGTTTTTT. The chain employs TRBV14 and TRBJ1-4; the D gene is possibly TRBD1 (6 bases). Germline V CDR1 and CDR2: SGHDN, FVKESK. CDR3 length: 15 residues. The ends were cut back, 4 bases at V and 5 bases at J, with 14 bases in the middle.

This rearrangement joins TRBV7-9 to TRBJ2-7; possible D gene TRBD2, 5 bases. Germline loops: CDR1 SEHNR, CDR2 FQNEAQ (reference sequence). The length of the CDR3 is 14 residues. Trimming cost V 2 bases and J 1 base, with 9 bases left between them. The CDR3 DNA is TGTGCCAGCAGCTTAACAGCGGAGTCCTACGAGCAGTACTTC. This sequence encodes CASSLTAESYEQYF. The variable domain in full, with the rest retrieved from reference TRBV7-9 and TRBJ2-7, is DTGVSQNPRHKITKRGQNVTFRCDPISEHNRLYWYRQTLGQGPEFLTYFQNEAQLEKSRLLSDRFSAERPKGSFSTLEIQRTEQGDSAMYLCASSLTAESYEQYFGPGTRLTVT.

The rearrangement uses TRBV21-1 and TRBJ2-5; the D call of TRBD2 is as the table states it, not checked on the DNA. TRBV21-1 is marked as a pseudogene. The CDR3 spans 17 residues. The CDR3, as DNA: TGTGCCAGCAGCAAAGGTTCCACTAGCGGGAGTCAAGAGACCCAGTACTTC. This translates into CASSKGSTSGSQETQYF.

The chain is built from TRBV7-3 and TRBJ2-7; perhaps TRBD1 as D (5 bases). The V and J ends lost 5 bases and 2 bases respectively, with 22 bases between them. CDR3 length: 17 amino acids. Germline assignment: CDR1 SGHTA and CDR2 FQGTGA. In DNA form, the CDR3 reads TGTGCCAGCAGCCCCAGGGTAGTCTTATACCTTACCTACGAGCAGTACTTC. Residues: CASSPRVVLYLTYEQYF.

V gene TRBV5-6 combines with J gene TRBJ2-3, with 8 bases fitting TRBD2. V was pared by 1 base and J by 2 bases, with 3 bases of the junction left unmatched. This CDR3 spans 15 amino acids. Germline CDR1 SGHDT, CDR2 YYEEEE. Written as DNA, the CDR3 is TGTGCCAGCAGCTTGCGGCGGGAGGACACAGATACGCAGTATTTT. Protein sequence: CASSLRREDTDTQYF.

The rearrangement joins TRBV30 to TRBJ2-4; TRBD2 is a possible D gene (5 bases). V dropped 5 bases and J dropped 6 bases, with 11 bases sitting between them. There are 12 residues in the CDR3. Germline assignment: CDR1 GTSNPN and CDR2 SVGIG (reference sequence). The chain's CDR3 is CAWSGSGNIQYF. CDR3 in DNA: TGTGCCTGGTCCGGAAGCGGAAACATTCAGTACTTC. The whole variable domain, filled in from reference TRBV30 and TRBJ2-4, reads SQTIHQWPATLVQPVGSPLSLECTVEGTSNPNLYWYRQAAGRGLQLLFYSVGIGQISSEVPQNLSASRPQDRQFILSSKKLLLSDSGFYLCAWSGSGNIQYFGAGTRLSVL.

With respect to this clone: Different DNA sequences within this sample yield the same CDR3. The chain joins TRBV15 to TRBJ1-4; D not resolved. The CDR3 has 13 amino acids. Trimming cost V 0 bases and J 5 bases, with 4 bases left between them. Germline V lookup: CDR1 LNHNV, CDR2 YYDKDF (reference sequence). CDR3 in amino acids: CATSRDQNEKLFF. Written as DNA, the CDR3 is TGTGCCACCAGCAGAGACCAGAATGAAAAACTGTTTTTT.

The V call is TRBV27, the J call TRBJ2-2; D uncertain. V lost 0 bases and J 6 bases, leaving 8 bases between the germline ends. CDR1 and CDR2 (germline): MNHEY, SMNVEV (reference sequence). The CDR3 runs 14 residues. The CDR3 here is CASSLSVPPGELFF. The CDR3 DNA follows: TGTGCCAGCAGTTTATCGGTCCCACCCGGGGAGCTGTTTTTT.

V gene TRBV6-6 combines with J gene TRBJ2-7; TRBD1 agrees at 7 bases. Germline CDR1 MNHNY, CDR2 SVGAGI (reference sequence). This CDR3 is built from 14 residues. The V gene end was trimmed by 6 bases and the J gene end by 4 bases; junction bases not matched to a gene: 9. The CDR3 nucleotides are TGTGCCAGCAGGGCGGACAGGTCGGGGTACGAGCAGTACTTC. Translated, it gives CASRADRSGYEQYF.

The CDR3 coding sequence is TGCGCCAGCAGCTCGGACAGGGGGCCCTACGAGCAGTACTTC. The encoded protein is CASSSDRGPYEQYF. This chain joins TRBV5-1 and TRBJ2-7, with 11 bases that match TRBD1. CDR3 length equals 14 residues. V lost 3 bases, J lost 2 bases, and 1 base stayed unmatched. CDR1 is SGHRS, CDR2 YFSETQ, per germline.

The V call is TRBV7-8, the J call TRBJ2-1; 9 bases are a match to TRBD1. V shed 5 bases and J 7 bases; nucleotides not matched to a gene: 6. The CDR3 consists of 14 residues. CDR1 and CDR2 from the germline V gene are SGHVS and FQNEAQ. DNA for the CDR3: TGTGCCAGCAGCCCAAGGGACAGGGATAATGAGCAGTTCTTC. Protein: CASSPRDRDNEQFF.

In this sample, this clone turned up once. The chain employs TRBV27 and TRBJ2-1, with D perhaps given as TRBD1 or TRBD2 (5 bases each). Germline V gene lookup returns CDR1 MNHEY and CDR2 SMNVEV (reference sequence). The V gene lost 8 bases and the J gene lost 0 bases, with 11 bases spanning the gap. This CDR3 has 14 amino acids. The CDR3 region has the DNA TGTGCCAGCCGGGGCGGTAGCTCCTACAATGAGCAGTTCTTC. This translates into CASRGGSSYNEQFF.

This sequence joins TRBV7-9 and TRBJ1-4; weak D call: TRBD1 (5 bases). Trimming shortened V by 5 bases and J by 5 bases, and 15 bases separated the two germline ends. Germline assignment: CDR1 SEHNR and CDR2 FQNEAQ (reference sequence). This CDR3 is built from 15 residues. This chain's CDR3 is CASSASDMSNEKLFF. Here the CDR3 DNA reads TGTGCCAGCAGCGCGTCGGACATGTCCAATGAAAAACTGTTTTTT.

The chain recombines TRBV28 with TRBJ1-5; 8 bases fit TRBD1. The CDR3 is 15 residues long. Germline V gene data show CDR1 as MDHEN and CDR2 as SYDVKM. Trimming cost V 5 bases and J 5 bases; bases outside gene matches: 8. The CDR3 region is CASSHDRGRDQPQHF. In DNA form, the CDR3 reads TGTGCCAGCAGTCATGACAGGGGAAGAGATCAGCCCCAGCATTTT. Full variable domain (outside the CDR3, taken from reference TRBV28 and TRBJ1-5): DVKVTQSSRYLVKRTGEKVFLECVQDMDHENMFWYRQDPGLGLRLIYFSYDVKMKEKGDIPEGYSVSREKKERFSLILESASTNQTSMYLCASSHDRGRDQPQHFGDGTRLSIL.

As regards this clone: Different DNA sequences within this sample yield the same CDR3. The V call is TRBV15, the J call TRBJ1-1, with TRBD1 matching 10 bases. This CDR3 comprises 15 residues. The trim removed 3 bases at V and 4 bases at J, leaving 5 bases unmatched. The germline V gene encodes CDR1 LNHNV and CDR2 YYDKDF (reference sequence). The CDR3 spells CATSRDRGAGTEAFF. The CDR3 coding sequence is TGTGCCACCAGCAGGGACAGGGGGGCGGGCACTGAAGCTTTCTTT.

The J gene is TRBJ1-1, the V gene TRBV6-5; possibly TRBD1 for D (6 bases). Germline V gene sequence: CDR1 MNHEY, CDR2 SVGAGI. The CDR3 has 15 amino acids. The V and J ends lost 7 bases and 2 bases respectively, with 17 bases between them. CDR3: CASINPGHKNTEAFF. The CDR3 nucleotides are TGTGCCAGCATTAATCCGGGACACAAAAACACTGAAGCTTTCTTT.

This clone was found once. The gene calls are TRBV7-6 and TRBJ2-7; 7 bases line up with TRBD2. The CDR3 length is 15 residues. V shed 5 bases and J 0 bases; nucleotides not matched to a gene: 7. The germline gives CDR1 SGHVS, CDR2 FNYEAQ. In nucleotides, the CDR3 is TGTGCCAGCAGCACGGGACTAAACAGCTCCTACGAGCAGTACTTC. Protein sequence: CASSTGLNSSYEQYF.

Here the CDR3 reads CASSYIGGEQYF. The CDR3 DNA is TGTGCCAGCAGTTATATCGGTGGCGAGCAGTACTTC. V gene TRBV6-2 or TRBV6-3 combines with J gene TRBJ2-7; no definite D call. Germline CDR1 MNHEY, CDR2 SVGEGT. The CDR3 loop spans 12 amino acids. The germline V and J ends were trimmed by 3 bases and 6 bases, with 9 bases remaining between them.

This chain uses TRBV29-1 with TRBJ2-7, with D unclear. CDR1 SQVTM and CDR2 ANQGSEA come from the germline V gene. The CDR3 spans 12 residues. The CDR3 reads CRAPDGPYEQYF. In DNA form, the CDR3 reads TGCAGGGCCCCGGACGGACCCTACGAGCAGTACTTC.

V usage is TRBV5-4 and J usage is TRBJ2-3, with D possibly being TRBD1 or TRBD2 (5 bases each). Trimming removed 0 bases at V and 3 bases at J, with 17 bases between. CDR3 length: 17 residues. CDR1 and CDR2 (germline): SGHNT, YYREEE (reference sequence). The CDR3 DNA reads as TGTGCCAGCAGCTTGGTGGGACGGGGTGTAGGGACAGATACGCAGTATTTT. This gives the protein CASSLVGRGVGTDTQYF.

This rearrangement joins TRBV28 to TRBJ1-2, with TRBD1 matching 8 bases. After removal of 5 bases from V and 5 bases from J, the junction contained 7 bases not matched to a gene. The germline V gene encodes CDR1 MDHEN and CDR2 SYDVKM. This CDR3 is 14 amino acids long. The CDR3 nucleotides are TGTGCCAGCAGTACTCGGACAGGGTGGTATGGCTACACCTTC. Encoded protein: CASSTRTGWYGYTF.